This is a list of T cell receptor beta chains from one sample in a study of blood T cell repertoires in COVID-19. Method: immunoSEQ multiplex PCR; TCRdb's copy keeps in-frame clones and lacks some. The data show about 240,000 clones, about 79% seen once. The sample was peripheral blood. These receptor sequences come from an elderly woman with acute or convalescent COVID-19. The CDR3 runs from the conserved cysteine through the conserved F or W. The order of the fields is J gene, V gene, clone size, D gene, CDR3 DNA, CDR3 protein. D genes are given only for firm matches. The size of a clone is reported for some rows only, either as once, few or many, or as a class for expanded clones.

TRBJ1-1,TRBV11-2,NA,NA,TGTGCCAGCAGCTTAGGATATGAGAAGCCGGGACAAAGAGCTTTCTTT,CASSLGYEKPGQRAFF
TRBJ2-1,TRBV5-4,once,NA,TGTGCCAGCAGCTTGGGTGAGGGCAGTTACAATGAGCAGTTCTTC,CASSLGEGSYNEQFF
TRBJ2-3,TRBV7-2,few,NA,TGTGCCAGCAGCTTAGTTGGCAGGGGTGCAGATACGCAGTATTTT,CASSLVGRGADTQYF
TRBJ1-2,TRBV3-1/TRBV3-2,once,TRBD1,TGTGCCAGCAGCCAACGACAGGGGAACTATGGCTACACCTTC,CASSQRQGNYGYTF
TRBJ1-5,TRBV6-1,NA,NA,TGTGCCAGCAGTGAAGGAGCAGGGACTTGGCCCCAGCATTTT,CASSEGAGTWPQHF
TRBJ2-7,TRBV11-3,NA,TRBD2,TGTGCCAGCAGCCGGGCAGGGAGGGCCTACGAGCAGTACTTC,CASSRAGRAYEQYF
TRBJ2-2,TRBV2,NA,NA,TGTGCCAGCAGGGGGGAGGTTAACACCGGGGAGCTGTTTTTT,CASRGEVNTGELFF
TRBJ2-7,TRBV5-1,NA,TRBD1,TGCGCCAGCAGCTTGGAACCCCCGGGACAGGGCTACGAGCAGTACTTC,CASSLEPPGQGYEQYF
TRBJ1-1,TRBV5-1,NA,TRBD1,TGCGCCAGCAGCTTGCTTACAGGGGCGAACACTGAAGCTTTCTTT,CASSLLTGANTEAFF
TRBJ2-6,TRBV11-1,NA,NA,TGTGCCAGCAGCCCGGGGGACTCTGGGGCCAACGTCCTGACTTTC,CASSPGDSGANVLTF
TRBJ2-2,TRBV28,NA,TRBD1,TGTGCCACATATGGGGCAGGGGGAAACACCGGGGAGCTGTTTTTT,CATYGAGGNTGELFF
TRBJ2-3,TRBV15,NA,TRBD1,TGTGCCACCAGCCGGGACAGGGTAACAGATACGCAGTATTTT,CATSRDRVTDTQYF
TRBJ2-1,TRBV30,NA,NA,TGTGCCTGTGACAGGCGCCCCTACAATGAGCAGTTCTTC,CACDRRPYNEQFF
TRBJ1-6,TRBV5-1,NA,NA,TGCGCCAGCAGCTTGCAGACAGGAGGAAATTCACCCCTCCACTTT,CASSLQTGGNSPLHF
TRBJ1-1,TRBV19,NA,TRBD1,TGTGCCAGTAGTGCGGACAGGGGGAGGACTGAAGCTTTCTTT,CASSADRGRTEAFF
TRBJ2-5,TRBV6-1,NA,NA,TGTGCCAGCAGTGAGGGCGAGACCCAGTACTTC,CASSEGETQYF
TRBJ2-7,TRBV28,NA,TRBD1,TGTGCCACCGGACAGGGGCCCTACGAGCAGTACTTC,CATGQGPYEQYF
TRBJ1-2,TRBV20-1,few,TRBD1,TGCAGTGCTAGTACAGGGGTCGGCTATGGCTACACCTTC,CSASTGVGYGYTF
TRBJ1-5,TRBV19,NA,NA,TGTGCCAGTAGTATAACCGGACAAGGCAATCAGCCCCAGCATTTT,CASSITGQGNQPQHF
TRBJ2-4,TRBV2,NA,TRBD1,TGTGCCAGCTGTCGGGACAGACTAGCCAAAAACATTCAGTACTTC,CASCRDRLAKNIQYF
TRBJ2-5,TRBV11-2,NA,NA,TGTGCCAGCAGCCCCGGAGAGACCCAGTACTTC,CASSPGETQYF
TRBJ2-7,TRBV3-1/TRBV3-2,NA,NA,TGTGCCAGCAGCCAAGATCGGGGCAGGGGCGGCGAGCAGTACTTC,CASSQDRGRGGEQYF
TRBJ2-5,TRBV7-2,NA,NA,TGTGCCAGCAGCTTCACAGGGACCGGTGGGACCCAGTACTTC,CASSFTGTGGTQYF
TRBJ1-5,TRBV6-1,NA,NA,TGTGCCAGCAGTGAATTGTCGGCGGTCAATCAGCCCCAGCATTTT,CASSELSAVNQPQHF
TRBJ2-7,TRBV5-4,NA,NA,TGTGCCAGCAGCTTGGATCCGTTCTCCTACGAGCAGTACTTC,CASSLDPFSYEQYF
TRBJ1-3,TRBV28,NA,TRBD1,TGTGCCAGCAGTTCGGGACAGGGGGCGCGTGGAAACACCATATATTTT,CASSSGQGARGNTIYF
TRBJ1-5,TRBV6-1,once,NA,TGTGCCAGCAGTGAAAGGGTAGGGGTATCCCAGCATTTT,CASSERVGVSQHF